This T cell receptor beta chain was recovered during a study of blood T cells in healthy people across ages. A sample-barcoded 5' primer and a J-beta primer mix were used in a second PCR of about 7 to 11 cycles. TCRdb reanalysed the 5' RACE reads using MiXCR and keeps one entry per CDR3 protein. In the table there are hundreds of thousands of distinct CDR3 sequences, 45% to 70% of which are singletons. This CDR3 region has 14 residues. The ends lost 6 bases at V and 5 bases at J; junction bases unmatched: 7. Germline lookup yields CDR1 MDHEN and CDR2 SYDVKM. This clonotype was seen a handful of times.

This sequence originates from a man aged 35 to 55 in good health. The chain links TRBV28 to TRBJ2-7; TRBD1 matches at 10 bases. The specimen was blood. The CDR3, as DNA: TGTGCCAGCAGCCTCCGGGACAGGGGCCACGAGCAGTACTTC. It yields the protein CASSLRDRGHEQYF.